The 26 T cell receptor beta chains below come from one sample, sequenced in a study of T cells in Graves' hyperthyroidism and ophthalmopathy (dated 2019 in TCRdb). Libraries were made using multiplex PCR. Reads for this sample came from an Illumina HiSeq 2000. TCR beta CDR3 regions were amplified from RNA transcripts. For the first round of RT-PCR on the TCR CDR3, the HTBI primer set was used together with the Qiagen OneStep RT-PCR kit. The public reads were reprocessed in TCRdb via fastp at Q25 and MiXCR, keeping in-frame beta chains. Each entry merges the rows of one CDR3 protein and shows their most common DNA and genes. This sample lists 400,000 or so distinct CDR3 sequences; roughly 15% were detected once. Approximately 19% of the sample goes to the ten largest clones. What was sequenced was blood. Source of these receptors: a woman in her sixties or seventies with Graves' ophthalmopathy.

This sequence joins TRBV25-1 and TRBJ2-7; TRBD1 aligns across 9 bases. The V gene's germline CDR1 is MGHDK and CDR2 SYGVNS. The CDR3 extends over 14 amino acids. The V gene end was trimmed by 6 bases and the J gene end by 4 bases; junction bases not matched to a gene: 7. The CDR3: CASSTGTGMYEQYF. CDR3 sequence (DNA): TGTGCCAGCAGCACCGGGACAGGGATGTACGAGCAGTACTTC.

This clonotype appeared a few times. The chain joins TRBV28 to TRBJ1-3, with unresolved D. Germline V gives CDR1 MDHEN, CDR2 SYDVKM. Trimming took 4 bases from V and 11 from J, leaving 12 bases between them. The CDR3 extends over 12 amino acids. CDR3 residues: CASSSIKTAIYF. The CDR3 DNA reads TGTGCCAGCAGTTCAATTAAAACCGCCATATATTTT.

This clonotype showed up just a few times. The V call is TRBV15, the J call TRBJ1-3; a possible D gene is TRBD1 (6 bases). Trimming removed 3 bases at V and 5 bases at J, with 14 bases between. CDR3 length equals 15 residues. The germline gives CDR1 LNHNV, CDR2 YYDKDF (reference sequence). The CDR3 region is CATSSRDTLRNTIYF. The CDR3 region has the DNA TGTGCCACCAGCAGCCGGGACACGCTAAGAAACACCATATATTTT.

This clonotype has ten or more counts. The chain combines TRBV20-1 with TRBJ2-7, with D hard to call. The CDR3 length is 10 residues. Germline V gene data show CDR1 as DFQATT and CDR2 as SNEGSKA (reference sequence). Trimming took 6 bases from V and 6 from J, leaving 9 bases between them. CDR3 sequence reads: CSAHIREQYF. The CDR3 nucleotides are TGCAGTGCGCATATCCGCGAGCAGTACTTC.

This clonotype was counted ten times or more. The gene calls are TRBV18 and TRBJ1-2, with D possibly matching TRBD1 (5 bases). This CDR3 has 13 residues. V was shortened by 6 bases and J by 4 bases, with 12 bases between the two germline ends. Germline V gene lookup returns CDR1 KGHSH and CDR2 LQKENI. CDR3 amino acids: CASSPDSLYGYTF. CDR3 nucleotides: TGTGCCAGCTCTCCCGACAGTCTCTATGGCTACACCTTC.

The table lists this clonotype with many counts. The chain couples TRBV3-1 to TRBJ2-2; D is unclear. The CDR3 is 12 residues long. The V gene lost 4 bases and the J gene lost 7 bases, with 7 bases spanning the gap. Germline assignment: CDR1 LGHDT and CDR2 YNNKEL (reference sequence). CDR3: CASSLLDGELFF. In nucleotides, the CDR3 is TGTGCCAGCAGCCTCCTGGACGGGGAGCTGTTTTTT.

In this sample, this clonotype turned up a few times. CDR3 region: CASSSRLAPNTGELFF. The DNA of the CDR3 is TGTGCCAGCAGCTCCAGACTAGCGCCGAACACCGGGGAGCTGTTTTTT. The chain links TRBV7-9 to TRBJ2-2, with 8 bases that match TRBD2. The J segment lost 0 bases and the V segment lost 4 bases, leaving 4 bases of the junction unmatched. The CDR3 totals 16 residues. CDR1 and CDR2 (germline): SEHNR, FQNEAQ (reference sequence).

This clonotype was recorded many times. The chain is built from TRBV7-2 and TRBJ2-5; 13 bases line up with TRBD2. There are 15 residues in the CDR3. V lost 7 bases and J lost 5; bases outside the gene matches: 7. Germline V gene sequence: CDR1 SGHTA, CDR2 FQGNSA. The CDR3 loop reads CASIGLAGVGETQYF. The CDR3 DNA reads TGTGCCAGCATCGGACTAGCGGGAGTAGGGGAGACCCAGTACTTC.

This clonotype was counted ten times or more. The junction shows a germline mismatch at one end, possibly a read error. V is TRBV5-1 and J is TRBJ2-3; 7 bases are shared with TRBD1. This CDR3 spans 14 amino acids. The germline V gene has CDR1 SGHRS and CDR2 YFSETQ. CDR3 loop: CASSPGQATVTQYF. In nucleotides, the CDR3 is TGCGCCAGCAGCCCCGGACAGGCCACAGTTACGCAGTATTTT.

V usage is TRBV2 and J usage is TRBJ2-2; either TRBD1 or TRBD2 may supply D (5 bases each). The CDR3 is 14 amino acids. The V and J ends lost 6 bases and 6 bases respectively, with 14 bases between them. Germline CDR1 is SNHLY and CDR2 is FYNNEI. The CDR3: CASSRDHGSGELFF. DNA of the CDR3: TGTGCCAGCAGCCGGGACCACGGGTCCGGGGAGCTGTTTTTT.

The chain uses TRBV18 and TRBJ2-6; the D is unclear. Germline V CDR1 and CDR2: KGHSH, LQKENI. Trimming took off 3 bases at V and 0 bases at J, with 9 bases between the two ends. This CDR3 is 16 amino acids long. The CDR3 DNA reads TGTGCCAGCTCACCGAGACTGGACTCTGGGGCCAACGTCCTGACTTTC. Protein product: CASSPRLDSGANVLTF.

This clonotype appeared a few times. The chain recombines TRBV2 with TRBJ1-5; D is unresolved. V lost 3 bases to trimming and J lost 4 bases, with 7 bases between them. The CDR3 runs 13 residues. Germline loops: CDR1 SNHLY, CDR2 FYNNEI. The CDR3 DNA reads as TGTGCCAGCAGTGATTTACGGAATCAGCCCCAGCATTTT. Its translation is CASSDLRNQPQHF.

This clonotype was seen more than once but under ten times. The chain joins TRBV20-1 to TRBJ1-6, with 9 bases fitting TRBD1. Germline CDR1 reads DFQATT; CDR2 reads SNEGSKA (reference sequence). V lost 5 bases and J lost 0; bases outside the gene matches: 14. The CDR3 contains 19 residues. CDR3: CSAHNLNRDRASYNSPLHF. Here the CDR3 DNA reads TGCAGTGCTCATAACCTGAACCGGGACAGGGCCTCCTATAATTCACCCCTCCACTTT.

The chain carries TRBV19 and TRBJ2-2, with D possibly TRBD2 on 6 matching bases. V was shortened by 5 bases and J by 1 base, with 11 bases between the two germline ends. Germline CDR1 and CDR2: LNHDA and SQIVND (reference sequence). CDR3 length equals 15 residues. CDR3 residues: CASSPGTVNTGELFF. As DNA, the CDR3 is TGTGCCAGTAGTCCCGGGACTGTGAACACCGGGGAGCTGTTTTTT.

This clonotype was seen a handful of times. The chain has TRBV6-1 and TRBJ2-4, with D possibly matching TRBD2 (6 bases). The CDR3 is 13 residues long. V gave up 6 bases and J gave up 5 bases, with 11 bases separating them. From germline, CDR1 is MNHNS and CDR2 SASEGT. CDR3 in amino acids: CASRGWGENIQYF. The CDR3 DNA follows: TGTGCCAGCAGAGGTTGGGGGGAAAACATTCAGTACTTC.

In this sample, this clonotype turned up a few times. The V gene is TRBV19, the J gene TRBJ1-5; D is unclear. The CDR3 sequence is 13 residues long. The V gene's germline CDR1 is LNHDA and CDR2 SQIVND (reference sequence). V was clipped by 1 base and J by 5 bases, with 6 bases between them. The CDR3 sequence: CASSIVGDQPQHF. The CDR3 coding sequence is TGTGCCAGTAGTATAGTAGGAGATCAGCCCCAGCATTTT.

J is TRBJ2-1 and V is TRBV30, with 8 bases lining up with TRBD1. Germline trimming cut 5 bases from V and 6 bases from J; bases unmatched to any gene: 6. Germline assignment: CDR1 GTSNPN and CDR2 SVGIG (reference sequence). This CDR3 has 13 residues. In nucleotides, the CDR3 is TGTGCCTGGTCCGGGACAGGTCTCAATGAGCAGTTCTTC. This gives the protein CAWSGTGLNEQFF.

This clonotype was observed many times. The J gene is TRBJ1-1, the V gene TRBV20-1; a possible D gene is TRBD1 (5 bases). The CDR3 is 11 residues long. Looked up from germline, CDR1 is DFQATT and CDR2 is SNEGSKA (reference sequence). Deletions cut 6 bases from V and 5 bases from J, with 10 bases between. For the CDR3, the DNA is TGCAGTGCGGGGCGGGGGACTGAAGCTTTCTTT. This sequence encodes CSAGRGTEAFF.

This clonotype came up many times. The chain links TRBV6-1 to TRBJ2-7; 16 nucleotides align to TRBD2. The ends lost 4 bases at V and 2 bases at J; junction bases unmatched: 11. The germline gives CDR1 MNHNS, CDR2 SASEGT. This CDR3 contains 19 residues. The CDR3 sequence is CASSVGPGLAGGPPYEQYF. In DNA form, the CDR3 reads TGTGCCAGCAGTGTAGGGCCGGGACTAGCGGGAGGGCCACCCTACGAGCAGTACTTC.

This clonotype was seen many times. This rearrangement joins TRBV11-2 to TRBJ2-5; D may be TRBD2 (5 bases). V was clipped by 5 bases and J by 0 bases, with 16 bases between them. The CDR3 has 16 amino acids. The germline CDR1 and CDR2 sequences are SGHAT and FQNNGV. This chain's CDR3 is CASSPWVPGNQETQYF. The CDR3 coding sequence is TGTGCCAGCAGCCCCTGGGTTCCCGGGAACCAAGAGACCCAGTACTTC.

This clonotype was detected many times. This chain uses TRBV5-8 with TRBJ2-3; D is unresolved. The CDR3 consists of 13 residues. Trimming pared 2 bases from V and 4 bases from J, leaving 8 bases between. Per the germline V gene, CDR1 is SGHTS and CDR2 is YDEGEE. The CDR3 sequence is CASSFVGADTQYF. CDR3 nucleotides: TGTGCCAGCAGCTTTGTTGGGGCAGATACGCAGTATTTT.

This clonotype showed up many times. The chain employs TRBV20-1 and TRBJ2-3, with TRBD2 identical over 7 bases. Losses at the gene ends were 2 bases for V and 0 bases for J; bases not matched to a gene: 11. Germline V CDR1 and CDR2: DFQATT, SNEGSKA (reference sequence). The CDR3 runs to 17 residues. CDR3 bases: TGCAGTGCTAGATCCGGGTGGCAGGGAGGGAGCACAGATACGCAGTATTTT. This translates into CSARSGWQGGSTDTQYF.

This clonotype appeared many times. The chain uses TRBV30 and TRBJ2-1; D gene ambiguous. V was trimmed by 8 bases and J by 0 bases, leaving 14 bases between them. The V gene's germline CDR1 is GTSNPN and CDR2 SVGIG (reference sequence). The length of the CDR3 is 14 residues. As DNA, the CDR3 is TGTGCCCTAAGTTTCTCGTACTCCTACAATGAGCAGTTCTTC. Translation: CALSFSYSYNEQFF.

The table lists this clonotype with many counts. The rearrangement joins TRBV3-1 to TRBJ2-2; D is undetermined. The V gene's germline CDR1 is LGHDT and CDR2 YNNKEL (reference sequence). The V end lost 6 bases, the J end lost 1 base, and 12 bases lay between the germline ends. CDR3 length: 15 amino acids. The CDR3 DNA sequence: TGTGCCAGCAGACCTAGGACGGGGAACACCGGGGAGCTGTTTTTT. Protein: CASRPRTGNTGELFF. Complete variable domain (other parts from reference TRBV3-1 and TRBJ2-2): DTAVSQTPKYLVTQMGNDKSIKCEQNLGHDTMYWYKQDSKKFLKIMFSYNNKELIINETVPNRFSPKSPDKAHLNLHINSLELGDSAVYFCASRPRTGNTGELFFGEGSRLTVL.

V is TRBV28 and J is TRBJ2-5; 8 bases fit TRBD1. CDR1 is MDHEN, CDR2 SYDVKM, per germline. There are 14 residues in the CDR3. The V segment lost 2 bases and the J segment 7 bases; nucleotides outside the gene matches: 6. The CDR3 region is CASSLQGAVVTQYF. The CDR3 bases are TGTGCCAGCAGTTTACAGGGGGCGGTTGTGACCCAGTACTTC.

This clonotype was counted ten times or more. The CDR3 DNA is TGTGCCAGCAGTTTAGGGGGACAGGGGCGGGACGAGCAGTACTTC. It specifies CASSLGGQGRDEQYF. V usage is TRBV28 and J usage is TRBJ2-7; TRBD1 aligns across 10 bases. The CDR3 covers 15 residues. V shed 2 bases, J shed 5 bases, and the junction held 6 bases outside the gene matches. Germline V lookup: CDR1 MDHEN, CDR2 SYDVKM.